The 24 T cell receptor beta chains below all came from one sample that was sequenced in a study of cytomegalovirus exposure and HLA in healthy donors. The protocol was immunoSEQ multiplex PCR, while the TCRdb copy is restricted to in-frame clones and leaves out a portion. Of fewer than 120,000 clones detected, roughly 90% appear once; the ten largest clones hold approximately 1.5%. Sequenced material: PBMCs. The receptor set was obtained from a woman under 40 in good health and CMV-seropositive.

The chain couples TRBV5-4 to TRBJ2-3; 9 nucleotides align to TRBD2. The CDR3 is 15 amino acids. CDR1 is SGHNT and CDR2 is YYREEE in the germline V gene (reference sequence). Losses at the gene ends were 1 base for V and 3 bases for J; bases not matched to a gene: 3. The CDR3 DNA follows: TGTGCCAGCAGCTTGCAAGCGGGGGGAACAGATACGCAGTATTTT. Protein sequence: CASSLQAGGTDTQYF.

This clone was counted only a few times. The CDR3 protein is CASSLASSYNEQFF. CDR3 DNA sequence: TGTGCCAGCAGCTTGGCTAGCTCCTACAATGAGCAGTTCTTC. The gene calls are TRBV5-5 and TRBJ2-1, with D unresolved. This CDR3 spans 14 amino acids. Germline V gene lookup returns CDR1 SGHKS and CDR2 YYEKEE (reference sequence). Trimming removed 0 bases from V and 0 bases from J, with 4 bases in between.

The V call is TRBV4-2, the J call TRBJ2-1, with 9 bases identical to TRBD2. The junction had 9 bases not matched to a gene; V was cut back by 1 base and J by 5 bases. There are 17 residues in the CDR3. Germline values: CDR1 LGHNA, CDR2 YNFKEQ. The CDR3 nucleotides are TGTGCCAGCAGCCAAGTGCCGGCGGGGGGGAGGAACAATGAGCAGTTCTTC. Translation: CASSQVPAGGRNNEQFF.

This sequence joins TRBV5-8 and TRBJ1-2, with a tentative D call TRBD1 (6 bases). Germline lookup yields CDR1 SGHTS and CDR2 YDEGEE. This CDR3 has 15 amino acids. V was trimmed by 5 bases and J by 4 bases, leaving 18 bases between them. This CDR3 reads CASSIRGTPLYGYTF. DNA of the CDR3: TGTGCCAGCAGTATCAGGGGAACCCCCCTCTATGGCTACACCTTC.

The rearrangement links TRBV5-1 to TRBJ2-7; 11 bases align to TRBD1. Germline CDR1 SGHRS, CDR2 YFSETQ. J gave up 7 bases and V 4 bases, and 7 bases lay outside the gene matches. CDR3 size: 14 residues. CDR3 in DNA: TGCGCCAGCAGCCCCGGGACAGGGGGGCAAGAGCAGTACTTC. Residues: CASSPGTGGQEQYF.

The chain recombines TRBV18 with TRBJ2-7; the D gene is possibly TRBD2 (6 bases). The CDR3 extends over 14 amino acids. V was clipped by 1 base and J by 3 bases, with 10 bases between them. Germline V gene lookup returns CDR1 KGHSH and CDR2 LQKENI. The CDR3 nucleotides are TGTGCCAGCTCACCACAGGGCGGGAACTACGAGCAGTACTTC. It encodes CASSPQGGNYEQYF.

The rearrangement links TRBV7-2 to TRBJ1-5; D perhaps matches TRBD1 (5 bases). V lost 5 bases and J 6 bases, leaving 14 bases between the germline ends. This CDR3 has 14 residues. Germline lookup yields CDR1 SGHTA and CDR2 FQGNSA. The CDR3: CASSLPGGGQPQHF. CDR3 bases: TGTGCCAGCAGCCTGCCTGGGGGGGGTCAGCCCCAGCATTTT.

This clone was counted between two and nine times. The chain has TRBV5-1 and TRBJ1-5; 9 nucleotides agree with TRBD1. V was clipped by 0 bases and J by 3 bases; unmatched bases: 10. CDR3 size: 18 residues. Germline CDR1 reads SGHRS; CDR2 reads YFSETQ. In DNA form, the CDR3 reads TGCGCCAGCAGCTTGGAACCCTCGGGACAGGGCTACAATCAGCCCCAGCATTTT. This codes for CASSLEPSGQGYNQPQHF. The entire variable domain, with the rest obtained from reference TRBV5-1 and TRBJ1-5, is as follows: KAGVTQTPRYLIKTRGQQVTLSCSPISGHRSVSWYQQTPGQGLQFLFEYFSETQRNKGNFPGRFSGRQFSNSRSEMNVSTLELGDSALYLCASSLEPSGQGYNQPQHFGDGTRLSIL.

The chain has TRBV2 and TRBJ2-7, with a possible D match to TRBD1 (5 bases). Germline assignment: CDR1 SNHLY and CDR2 FYNNEI. V was cut by 6 bases and J by 3 bases, with 9 bases left in between. The CDR3 is 12 residues long. CDR3 in DNA: TGTGCCAGCAGGGCCGACAGCTACGAGCAGTACTTC. Translated, it gives CASRADSYEQYF.

CDR3 nucleotide sequence: TGTGCCAGCAGTCCCCAGATCTACGAGCAGTACTTC. It codes for CASSPQIYEQYF. J is TRBJ2-7 and V is TRBV28; the D is unclear. CDR1 is MDHEN, CDR2 SYDVKM, per germline. The CDR3 loop spans 12 amino acids. V was clipped by 5 bases and J by 3 bases, with 8 bases between them.

The chain is built from TRBV18 and TRBJ2-7, with TRBD1 matching over 12 bases. The CDR3 extends over 16 amino acids. V was pared by 3 bases and J by 10 bases, with 13 bases of the junction left unmatched. Germline V gives CDR1 KGHSH, CDR2 LQKENI. The chain's CDR3 is CASSPIPGQGAGSQYF. In DNA form, the CDR3 reads TGTGCCAGCTCACCCATCCCGGGACAGGGGGCTGGAAGTCAGTACTTC.

This clone was picked up a small number of times. V usage is TRBV10-3 and J usage is TRBJ1-5; no reliable D call. Trimming removed 2 bases at V and 0 bases at J, with 5 bases between. Germline V gene sequence: CDR1 ENHRY, CDR2 SYGVKD. The CDR3 is made up of 14 amino acids. CDR3 sequence: CAISEDISNQPQHF. CDR3 bases: TGTGCCATCAGTGAGGACATTAGCAATCAGCCCCAGCATTTT.

The chain employs TRBV4-1 and TRBJ2-7; 7 nucleotides agree with TRBD1. The J segment lost 2 bases and the V segment lost 4 bases, leaving 5 bases of the junction unmatched. CDR3 size: 14 residues. CDR1 is MGHRA and CDR2 is YSYEKL in the germline V gene. The CDR3 nucleotides are TGCGCCAGCAGCCTTAGGGACAGCGCCTACGAGCAGTACTTC. The encoded protein is CASSLRDSAYEQYF.

The V and J genes are TRBV2 and TRBJ2-3; no reliable D call. The germline V gene has CDR1 SNHLY and CDR2 FYNNEI. The length of the CDR3 is 14 residues. Between the trimmed V and J ends, which lost 8 bases and 7 bases, there was a span of 19 bases. CDR3 DNA sequence: TGTGCCAGCGGCGCGACTGCTCCCACGAATACGCAGTATTTT. Its protein is CASGATAPTNTQYF.

The CDR3 DNA reads as TGTGCCAGCAGCTTAGATGCGGGTGGGGAGCAGTACTTC. Its protein is CASSLDAGGEQYF. V gene TRBV7-7 combines with J gene TRBJ2-7; weak D call: TRBD2 (5 bases). Germline assignment: CDR1 SSHAT and CDR2 FNYEAQ (reference sequence). Trimming took 1 base from V and 7 from J, leaving 11 bases between them. CDR3 length: 13 amino acids.

This clone was observed once. The chain has TRBV18 and TRBJ1-2; TRBD1 aligns across 9 bases. Germline loops: CDR1 KGHSH, CDR2 LQKENI. The ends lost 2 bases at V and 0 bases at J; junction bases unmatched: 4. There are 16 residues in the CDR3. Written as DNA, the CDR3 is TGTGCCAGCTCACCATCCGGGACAGGGCCTAACTATGGCTACACCTTC. Protein product: CASSPSGTGPNYGYTF.

This clone was observed a handful of times. This same CDR3 is encoded by further DNA sequences in the sample. J is TRBJ2-5 and V is TRBV5-6, with TRBD1 identical over 8 bases. This CDR3 has 15 residues. V lost 0 bases, J lost 5 bases, and 6 bases stayed unmatched. Germline V gene data show CDR1 as SGHDT and CDR2 as YYEEEE. The CDR3 loop is CASSLVAGGRETQYF. For the CDR3, the DNA is TGTGCCAGCAGCTTGGTGGCAGGGGGCCGGGAGACCCAGTACTTC.

The chain is built from TRBV28 and TRBJ2-7; 14 bases line up with TRBD2. Trimming removed 4 bases from V and 4 bases from J; junction bases left unmatched: 9. The germline V gene has CDR1 MDHEN and CDR2 SYDVKM. This CDR3 spans 17 amino acids. The CDR3 loop is CASSSTGTSGSRYEQYF. The CDR3 bases are TGTGCCAGCAGTTCAACCGGGACTAGCGGGAGTAGGTACGAGCAGTACTTC.

This chain uses TRBV13 with TRBJ1-2, with 7 bases aligning to TRBD1. V was pared by 3 bases and J by 8 bases, with 12 bases of the junction left unmatched. Germline-derived CDR1 and CDR2 are PRHDT and FYEKMQ (reference sequence). The CDR3 covers 15 residues. DNA of the CDR3: TGTGCCAGCAGCTTCCGGGACAGTGGGCTCGGGGGCTACACCTTC. Translation gives CASSFRDSGLGGYTF.

This clone was picked up one time. The rearrangement uses TRBV5-1 and TRBJ2-1; D gene ambiguous. The CDR3 length is 13 residues. Trimming stripped 4 bases from V and 7 bases from J, with 12 bases between. In germline, CDR1 is SGHRS, CDR2 YFSETQ. The CDR3 bases are TGCGCCAGCAGCCCAATGGTCAGGAATGAGCAGTTCTTC. This gives the protein CASSPMVRNEQFF.

This sequence joins TRBV28 and TRBJ2-1; 7 positions match TRBD1. This CDR3 contains 14 residues. CDR1 and CDR2 (germline): MDHEN, SYDVKM. The trim removed 4 bases at V and 3 bases at J, leaving 3 bases unmatched. For the CDR3, the DNA is TGTGCCAGCAGTTCGGACAGGCACTACAATGAGCAGTTCTTC. Its translation is CASSSDRHYNEQFF. Full variable domain (remainder filled in from reference TRBV28 and TRBJ2-1): DVKVTQSSRYLVKRTGEKVFLECVQDMDHENMFWYRQDPGLGLRLIYFSYDVKMKEKGDIPEGYSVSREKKERFSLILESASTNQTSMYLCASSSDRHYNEQFFGPGTRLTVL.

The genes are TRBV2 and TRBJ2-3; 9 bases are a match to TRBD2. The CDR3 has 15 amino acids. V lost 5 bases and J lost 0; bases outside the gene matches: 3. Germline V gene sequence: CDR1 SNHLY, CDR2 FYNNEI. The CDR3 region is CASSPLAGSTDTQYF. The CDR3 DNA reads as TGTGCCAGCAGTCCCCTAGCGGGAAGCACAGATACGCAGTATTTT.

This clone was counted only a few times. The chain recombines TRBV30 with TRBJ2-2; 11 positions agree with TRBD1. In germline, CDR1 is GTSNPN, CDR2 SVGIG (reference sequence). CDR3 length: 15 residues. With V trimmed by 3 bases and J by 4 bases, 4 bases remained unmatched. For the CDR3, the DNA is TGTGCCTGGAGCATGGGACAGGGGGTCACCGGGGAGCTGTTTTTT. Protein: CAWSMGQGVTGELFF.

The CDR3 loop reads CATSRDHGQIEAFF. The CDR3 DNA is TGTGCCACCAGCAGAGATCATGGGCAGATTGAAGCTTTCTTT. The genes are TRBV15 and TRBJ1-1; D not certain. Germline assignment: CDR1 LNHNV and CDR2 YYDKDF (reference sequence). The V and J ends lost 0 bases and 7 bases respectively, with 12 bases between them. This CDR3 is built from 14 residues.